This entry lists 24 T cell receptor beta chains sequenced from one sample in a study of cytomegalovirus exposure and HLA in healthy donors. Generated by immunoSEQ multiplex PCR, the TCRdb table keeps only in-frame clones and is missing some. The data contain some 170,000 clones, 84% of them singletons. Sequencing input: PBMCs. All receptors derive from a man aged 25-45 years in good health and CMV-seropositive.

A remark on this clone: Other nucleotide sequences in the sample specify the same CDR3. This rearrangement joins TRBV4-3 to TRBJ2-3, with TRBD2 identical over 8 bases. The CDR3 loop spans 14 amino acids. The germline gives CDR1 LGHNA, CDR2 YSLEER. The V gene end was trimmed by 4 bases and the J gene end by 1 base; junction bases not matched to a gene: 1. The CDR3 spells CASSPGGGTDTQYF. CDR3 nucleotides: TGCGCCAGCAGCCCCGGGGGGGGCACAGATACGCAGTATTTT.

This clone has only a few counts. The gene calls are TRBV5-4 and TRBJ2-3; 13 bases map to TRBD2. Germline trimming cut 4 bases from V and 1 base from J; bases unmatched to any gene: 3. The CDR3 spans 16 residues. CDR1 and CDR2 from the germline V gene are SGHNT and YYREEE (reference sequence). CDR3 loop: CASSGGTSGGTDTQYF. The CDR3 DNA reads TGTGCCAGCAGCGGTGGGACTAGCGGGGGCACAGATACGCAGTATTTT. Full variable domain (remainder filled in from reference TRBV5-4 and TRBJ2-3): ETGVTQSPTHLIKTRGQQVTLRCSSQSGHNTVSWYQQALGQGPQFIFQYYREEENGRGNFPPRFSGLQFPNYSSELNVNALELDDSALYLCASSGGTSGGTDTQYFGPGTRLTVL.

The chain has TRBV29-1 and TRBJ2-5; the match to TRBD1 covers 9 bases. The CDR3 consists of 14 residues. Germline CDR1 reads SQVTM; CDR2 reads ANQGSEA. With 6 bases clipped from V and 4 bases from J, the junction kept 9 bases outside the gene matches. The CDR3 spells CSVGDRVSTETQYF. The CDR3 DNA sequence: TGCAGCGTGGGGGACAGGGTGTCGACAGAGACCCAGTACTTC. Full variable domain (remainder filled in from reference TRBV29-1 and TRBJ2-5): SAVISQKPSRDICQRGTSLTIQCQVDSQVTMMFWYRQQPGQSLTLIATANQGSEATYESGFVIDKFPISRPNLTFSTLTVSNMSPEDSSIYLCSVGDRVSTETQYFGPGTRLLVL.

The chain joins TRBV7-2 to TRBJ2-1; 9 bases match TRBD2. There are 15 residues in the CDR3. The J segment lost 5 bases and the V segment lost 5 bases, leaving 7 bases of the junction unmatched. Germline V lookup: CDR1 SGHTA, CDR2 FQGNSA. The chain's CDR3 is CASSPRLAEHNEQFF. In DNA form, the CDR3 reads TGTGCCAGCAGCCCACGACTAGCGGAACACAATGAGCAGTTCTTC. Using reference TRBV7-2 and TRBJ2-1 for the parts outside the CDR3, the full variable domain is GAGVSQSPSNKVTEKGKDVELRCDPISGHTALYWYRQSLGQGLEFLIYFQGNSAPDKSGLPSDRFSAERTGGSVSTLTIQRTQQEDSAVYLCASSPRLAEHNEQFFGPGTRLTVL.

This chain connects TRBV10-3 to TRBJ2-7; TRBD1 matches 7 bases. The germline gives CDR1 ENHRY, CDR2 SYGVKD. The CDR3 length is 15 residues. V lost 7 bases and J lost 3; bases outside the gene matches: 12. CDR3 coding DNA: TGTGCCATCACCGACGGACAGGAGGAATTCTACGAGCAGTACTTC. This encodes CAITDGQEEFYEQYF.

This clone was counted once. The CDR3 protein is CASSAWTGGREKLFF. CDR3 bases: TGTGCCAGCAGCGCATGGACAGGGGGGCGTGAAAAACTGTTTTTT. This chain uses TRBV11-3 with TRBJ1-4; 10 bases are a match to TRBD1. V lost 5 bases and J lost 7; bases outside the gene matches: 7. Germline CDR1 reads SGHNT; CDR2 reads YENEEA. The CDR3 consists of 15 residues.

The chain is built from TRBV5-4 and TRBJ2-5, with TRBD2 as a possible D gene (6 bases). Trimming took 4 bases from V and 2 from J, leaving 18 bases between them. Per the germline V gene, CDR1 is SGHNT and CDR2 is YYREEE (reference sequence). CDR3 length: 16 amino acids. This CDR3 reads CASSLPGGAAQETQYF. The CDR3 nucleotides read TGTGCCAGCAGCCTCCCCGGCGGGGCGGCACAAGAGACCCAGTACTTC. The complete variable domain, with remaining parts taken from reference TRBV5-4 and TRBJ2-5, reads ETGVTQSPTHLIKTRGQQVTLRCSSQSGHNTVSWYQQALGQGPQFIFQYYREEENGRGNFPPRFSGLQFPNYSSELNVNALELDDSALYLCASSLPGGAAQETQYFGPGTRLLVL.

This clone appeared a single time. This sequence joins TRBV5-4 and TRBJ1-2; TRBD1 agrees at 9 bases. V lost 3 bases and J lost 4; bases outside the gene matches: 7. CDR1 SGHNT and CDR2 YYREEE come from the germline V gene (reference sequence). CDR3 length: 15 residues. The CDR3 region is CASSSPGQGFYGYTF. CDR3 nucleotides: TGTGCCAGCAGCTCTCCGGGACAGGGATTCTATGGCTACACCTTC. The variable domain in full, with the rest retrieved from reference TRBV5-4 and TRBJ1-2, is ETGVTQSPTHLIKTRGQQVTLRCSSQSGHNTVSWYQQALGQGPQFIFQYYREEENGRGNFPPRFSGLQFPNYSSELNVNALELDDSALYLCASSSPGQGFYGYTFGSGTRLTVV.

This chain connects TRBV7-2 to TRBJ1-3, with a tentative D call TRBD1 (5 bases). CDR1 is SGHTA, CDR2 FQGNSA, per germline. The length of the CDR3 is 16 residues. Trimming shortened V by 4 bases and J by 0 bases, and 13 bases separated the two germline ends. CDR3 loop: CASSSHLRVSGNTIYF. For the CDR3, the DNA is TGTGCCAGCAGCTCCCACCTCAGGGTCTCTGGAAACACCATATATTTT.

The chain links TRBV21-1 to TRBJ1-1; no check of the table's D call, TRBD1, against the DNA was made. TRBV21-1 is listed as a pseudogene. The CDR3 is 16 amino acids. The CDR3 sequence: CASSKVKRQVNTEAFF. The CDR3 bases are TGTGCCAGCAGCAAAGTAAAAAGACAAGTGAACACTGAAGCTTTCTTT.

V gene TRBV9 combines with J gene TRBJ2-1; TRBD1 is a possible D gene (5 bases). V dropped 3 bases and J dropped 8 bases, with 15 bases sitting between them. The germline V gene encodes CDR1 SGDLS and CDR2 YYNGEE. The CDR3 runs 14 residues. The CDR3 is CASSDWQGGDEQFF. The CDR3 DNA is TGTGCCAGCAGCGACTGGCAGGGTGGGGATGAGCAGTTCTTC. The complete variable domain, with remaining parts taken from reference TRBV9 and TRBJ2-1, reads DSGVTQTPKHLITATGQRVTLRCSPRSGDLSVYWYQQSLDQGLQFLIQYYNGEERAKGNILERFSAQQFPDLHSELNLSSLELGDSALYFCASSDWQGGDEQFFGPGTRLTVL.

This clone was found a few times. The chain combines TRBV6-5 with TRBJ2-7; 8 bases line up with TRBD1. The germline V gene has CDR1 MNHEY and CDR2 SVGAGI. Trimming took 2 bases from V and 7 from J; bases not matched to a gene: 10. The CDR3 runs to 15 residues. The CDR3 coding sequence is TGTGCCAGCAGTTACACGGGACAGGAGACTACGGAGCAGTACTTC. This sequence encodes CASSYTGQETTEQYF.

This clone turned up a few times. V and J are TRBV5-1 and TRBJ1-4, with D unresolved. The ends were cut back, 0 bases at V and 5 bases at J, with 11 bases in the middle. CDR1 and CDR2 from the germline V gene are SGHRS and YFSETQ. The CDR3 consists of 15 residues. CDR3 coding DNA: TGCGCCAGCAGCTTGGGAACACAGCTAAATGAAAAACTGTTTTTT. Protein sequence: CASSLGTQLNEKLFF.

The CDR3 nucleotides read TGTGCCAGCAGTCCACCTAGGGGTTACGAGCAGTACTTC. It translates to CASSPPRGYEQYF. V usage is TRBV27 and J usage is TRBJ2-7, with a weak D call TRBD1 (5 bases). Germline V gene data show CDR1 as MNHEY and CDR2 as SMNVEV (reference sequence). The V end was cut by 5 bases, the J end by 4 bases, with 12 bases between. The CDR3 sequence is 13 residues long.

This chain uses TRBV19 with TRBJ2-5, with TRBD2 matching over 8 bases. CDR3 length: 15 amino acids. Germline CDR1 and CDR2: LNHDA and SQIVND (reference sequence). V trimming: 11 bases; J trimming: 4 bases; junction bases outside the gene matches: 15. This CDR3 reads CASKDGGASIETQYF. The CDR3 DNA is TGTGCCTCGAAGGACGGGGGGGCATCCATAGAGACCCAGTACTTC.

The chain is built from TRBV5-5 and TRBJ2-3, with D maybe TRBD2 (5 bases). The CDR3 is 15 residues long. The V gene's germline CDR1 is SGHKS and CDR2 YYEKEE (reference sequence). Trimming took 2 bases from V and 0 from J, leaving 10 bases between them. The CDR3 DNA is TGTGCCAGCAGCTTCATAGTAGCGAGCACAGATACGCAGTATTTT. The encoded protein is CASSFIVASTDTQYF.

This chain links TRBV5-1 with TRBJ2-7, with 7 bases that match TRBD1. Per the germline V gene, CDR1 is SGHRS and CDR2 is YFSETQ. The CDR3 covers 15 residues. The trim removed 3 bases at V and 2 bases at J, leaving 8 bases unmatched. The CDR3 DNA sequence: TGCGCCAGCAGCTCGTGGGACAGCCTGACCTACGAGCAGTACTTC. This translates into CASSSWDSLTYEQYF.

The V call is TRBV7-2, the J call TRBJ2-7, with D perhaps matching TRBD1 (5 bases). Germline V gives CDR1 SGHTA, CDR2 FQGNSA. This CDR3 contains 14 residues. Trimming cost V 4 bases and J 0 bases, with 10 bases left between them. This CDR3 is CASSSQTVSYEQYF. CDR3 DNA: TGTGCCAGCAGCTCCCAGACAGTCTCCTACGAGCAGTACTTC.

The chain recombines TRBV15 with TRBJ1-5; D is perhaps TRBD1 (6 bases). The CDR3 extends over 16 amino acids. The V gene's germline CDR1 is LNHNV and CDR2 YYDKDF (reference sequence). The V gene lost 1 base and the J gene lost 7 bases, with 17 bases spanning the gap. The chain's CDR3 is CATSRAPTGSGQPQHF. CDR3 in DNA: TGTGCCACCAGCAGAGCCCCGACAGGATCAGGGCAGCCCCAGCATTTT.

CDR3 residues: CASSVEGSGFSGSYNEQFF. The CDR3 region has the DNA TGTGCCAGCAGCGTAGAGGGTAGCGGCTTTTCTGGCTCCTACAATGAGCAGTTCTTC. The chain uses TRBV9 and TRBJ2-1; tentative D call: TRBD2 (6 bases). The CDR3 contains 19 residues. Trimming stripped 0 bases from V and 0 bases from J, with 19 bases between. Germline-derived CDR1 and CDR2 are SGDLS and YYNGEE. The full variable domain, its missing parts supplied by reference TRBV9 and TRBJ2-1, is DSGVTQTPKHLITATGQRVTLRCSPRSGDLSVYWYQQSLDQGLQFLIQYYNGEERAKGNILERFSAQQFPDLHSELNLSSLELGDSALYFCASSVEGSGFSGSYNEQFFGPGTRLTVL.

This clone has more than one count but fewer than ten. V is TRBV29-1 and J is TRBJ2-7; 9 nucleotides match TRBD2. Germline CDR1 reads SQVTM; CDR2 reads ANQGSEA. V dropped 5 bases and J dropped 7; count of bases not matched to a gene: 12. The CDR3 spans 14 residues. CDR3 coding DNA: TGCAGCGTTCGGGAGGTAGCGGGAGACCGAGAGCAGTACTTC. Translation: CSVREVAGDREQYF.

This clone showed up just once. The V and J genes are TRBV9 and TRBJ2-3; possibly TRBD2 for D (6 bases). Deletions cut 3 bases from V and 4 bases from J, with 9 bases between. CDR3 length: 13 amino acids. The germline CDR1 and CDR2 sequences are SGDLS and YYNGEE. CDR3 amino acids: CASSAGGSDTQYF. Written as DNA, the CDR3 is TGTGCCAGCAGCGCAGGAGGGTCAGATACGCAGTATTTT.

This rearrangement joins TRBV5-6 to TRBJ2-7, with 7 bases fitting TRBD1. The germline V gene has CDR1 SGHDT and CDR2 YYEEEE. The CDR3 extends over 12 amino acids. V lost 4 bases to trimming and J lost 7 bases; unmatched junction nucleotides: 5. The CDR3 loop is CASSPDRNEQYF. Written as DNA, the CDR3 is TGTGCCAGCAGCCCGGACAGGAATGAGCAGTACTTC.

This clone was detected only once. This chain links TRBV7-2 with TRBJ2-3; 11 bases line up with TRBD2. Germline CDR1 SGHTA, CDR2 FQGNSA. This CDR3 is built from 17 residues. Trimming at V came to 1 base and at J to 3 bases, leaving 6 bases not matched to a gene. CDR3 DNA: TGTGCCAGCAGCTTAGGATCTAGCGGGGGGATAACAGATACGCAGTATTTT. This translates into CASSLGSSGGITDTQYF.